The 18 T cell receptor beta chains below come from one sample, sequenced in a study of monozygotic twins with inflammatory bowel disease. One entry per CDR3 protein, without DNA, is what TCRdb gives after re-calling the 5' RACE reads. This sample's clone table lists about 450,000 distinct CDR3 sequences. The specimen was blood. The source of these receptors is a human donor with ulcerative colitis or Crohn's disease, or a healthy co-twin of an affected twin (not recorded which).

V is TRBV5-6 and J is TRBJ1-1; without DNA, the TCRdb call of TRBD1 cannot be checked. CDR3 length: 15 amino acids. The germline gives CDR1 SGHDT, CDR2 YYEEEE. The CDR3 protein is CASSLTGGAWEEAFF. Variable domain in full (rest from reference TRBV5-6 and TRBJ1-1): DAGVTQSPTHLIKTRGQQVTLRCSPKSGHDTVSWYQQALGQGPQFIFQYYEEEERQRGNFPDRFSGHQFPNYSSELNVNALLLGDSALYLCASSLTGGAWEEAFFGQGTRLTVV.

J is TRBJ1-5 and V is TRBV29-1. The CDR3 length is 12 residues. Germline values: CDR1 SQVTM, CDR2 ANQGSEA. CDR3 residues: CSVAREGQPQHF.

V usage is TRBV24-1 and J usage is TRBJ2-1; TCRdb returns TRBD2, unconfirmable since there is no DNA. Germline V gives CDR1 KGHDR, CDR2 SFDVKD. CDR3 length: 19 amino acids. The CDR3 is CATSDFLPVGKASYNEQFF.

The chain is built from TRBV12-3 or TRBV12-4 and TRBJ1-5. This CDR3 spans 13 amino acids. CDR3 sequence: CASSSVKGQPQHF.

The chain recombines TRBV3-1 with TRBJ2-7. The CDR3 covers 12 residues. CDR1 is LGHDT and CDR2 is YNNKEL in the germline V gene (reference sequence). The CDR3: CASSQGDYEQYF.

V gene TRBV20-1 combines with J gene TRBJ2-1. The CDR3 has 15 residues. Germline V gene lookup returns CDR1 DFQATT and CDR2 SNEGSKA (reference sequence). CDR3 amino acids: CSARDYLFSYNEQFF.

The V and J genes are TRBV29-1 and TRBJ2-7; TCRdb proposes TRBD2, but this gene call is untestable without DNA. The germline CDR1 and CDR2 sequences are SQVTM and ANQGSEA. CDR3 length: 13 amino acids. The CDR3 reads CSVDPGLSGEQYF.

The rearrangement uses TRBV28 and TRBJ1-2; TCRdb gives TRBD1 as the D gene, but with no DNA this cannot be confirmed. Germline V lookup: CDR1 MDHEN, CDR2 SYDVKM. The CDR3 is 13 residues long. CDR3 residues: CASSPQGGYGYTF.

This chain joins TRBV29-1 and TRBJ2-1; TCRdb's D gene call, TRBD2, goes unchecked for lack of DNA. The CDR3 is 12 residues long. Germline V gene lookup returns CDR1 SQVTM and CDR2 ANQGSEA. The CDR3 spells CSAPTSGNEQFF.

CDR3 region: CASRVLAGGPETQYF. V usage is TRBV28 and J usage is TRBJ2-5; without DNA, the TCRdb call of TRBD2 cannot be checked. The CDR3 loop spans 15 amino acids. Germline loops: CDR1 MDHEN, CDR2 SYDVKM.

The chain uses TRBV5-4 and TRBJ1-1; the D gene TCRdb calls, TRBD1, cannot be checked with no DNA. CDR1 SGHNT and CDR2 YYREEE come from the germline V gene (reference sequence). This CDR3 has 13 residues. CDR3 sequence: CASSPQGARMTFF. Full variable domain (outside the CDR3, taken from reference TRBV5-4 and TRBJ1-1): ETGVTQSPTHLIKTRGQQVTLRCSSQSGHNTVSWYQQALGQGPQFIFQYYREEENGRGNFPPRFSGLQFPNYSSELNVNALELDDSALYLCASSPQGARMTFFGQGTRLTVV.

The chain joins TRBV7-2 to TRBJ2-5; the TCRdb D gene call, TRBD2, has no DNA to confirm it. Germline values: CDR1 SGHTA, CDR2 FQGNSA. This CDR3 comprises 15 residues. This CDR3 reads CASSWTSGGGETQYF.

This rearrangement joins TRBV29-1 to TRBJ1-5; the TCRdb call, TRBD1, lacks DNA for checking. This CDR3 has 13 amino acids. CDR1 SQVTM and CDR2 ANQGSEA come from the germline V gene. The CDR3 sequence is CSVEDRGDQPQHF.

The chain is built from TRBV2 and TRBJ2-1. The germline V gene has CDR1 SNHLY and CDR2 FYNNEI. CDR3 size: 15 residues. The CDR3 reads CASSEAAVAYNEQFF.

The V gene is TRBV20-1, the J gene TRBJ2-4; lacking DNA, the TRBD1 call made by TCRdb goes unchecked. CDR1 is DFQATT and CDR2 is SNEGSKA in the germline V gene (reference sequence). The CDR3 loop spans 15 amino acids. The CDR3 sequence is CSAWGGDGAKNIQYF.

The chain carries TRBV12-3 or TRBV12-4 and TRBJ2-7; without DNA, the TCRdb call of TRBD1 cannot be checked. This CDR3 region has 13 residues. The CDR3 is CASIRGTGSEQYF.

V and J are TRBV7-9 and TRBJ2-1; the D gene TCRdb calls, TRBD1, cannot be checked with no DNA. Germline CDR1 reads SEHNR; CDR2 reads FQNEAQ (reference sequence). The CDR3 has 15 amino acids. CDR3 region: CASSPLISSYNEQFF.

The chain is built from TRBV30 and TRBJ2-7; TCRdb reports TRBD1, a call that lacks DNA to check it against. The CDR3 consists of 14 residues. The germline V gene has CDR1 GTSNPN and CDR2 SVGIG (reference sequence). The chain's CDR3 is CAWNTGTAHDEQYF.